Given below is one T cell receptor (beta chain) in context. These data are taken from a study of T cells after somatic rescue of genetic block. Only in-frame clones appear in the TCRdb table, and some are missing; sequencing was by immunoSEQ multiplex PCR. The profile shows 100,000 to 120,000 clones, about 90% of them singletons. This CDR3 is 14 amino acids long. V shed 2 bases and J shed 4 bases, with 10 bases lying between them. Germline values: CDR1 SGDLS, CDR2 YYNGEE. This clonotype originated in a woman aged 18-29 years. Sequences were obtained from peripheral blood mononuclear cells (PBMCs). The chain employs TRBV9 and TRBJ1-3; D not resolved. CDR3 bases: TGTGCCAGCAGCGTGACCAGTGAAGGAAACACCATATATTTT. Translated: CASSVTSEGNTIYF.